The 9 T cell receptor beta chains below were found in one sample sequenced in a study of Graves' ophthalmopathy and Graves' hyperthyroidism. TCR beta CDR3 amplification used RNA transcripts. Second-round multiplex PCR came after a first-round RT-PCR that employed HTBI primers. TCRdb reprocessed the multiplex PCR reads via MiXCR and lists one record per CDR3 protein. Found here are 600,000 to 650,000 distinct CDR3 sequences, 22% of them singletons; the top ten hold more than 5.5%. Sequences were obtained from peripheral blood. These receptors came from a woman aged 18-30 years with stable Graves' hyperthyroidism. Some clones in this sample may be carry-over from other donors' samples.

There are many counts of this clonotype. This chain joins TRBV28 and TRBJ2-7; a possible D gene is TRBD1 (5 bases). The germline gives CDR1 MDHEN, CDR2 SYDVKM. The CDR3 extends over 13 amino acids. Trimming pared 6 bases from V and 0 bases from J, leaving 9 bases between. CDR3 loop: CASSPDSSYEQYF. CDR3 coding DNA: TGTGCCAGCAGCCCCGACAGCTCCTACGAGCAGTACTTC.

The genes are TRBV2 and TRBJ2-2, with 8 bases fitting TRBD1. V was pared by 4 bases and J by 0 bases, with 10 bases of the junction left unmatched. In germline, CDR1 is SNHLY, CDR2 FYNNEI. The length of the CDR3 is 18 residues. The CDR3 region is CASSAQMGQATNTGELFF. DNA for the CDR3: TGTGCCAGCAGTGCACAAATGGGACAGGCTACGAACACCGGGGAGCTGTTTTTT.

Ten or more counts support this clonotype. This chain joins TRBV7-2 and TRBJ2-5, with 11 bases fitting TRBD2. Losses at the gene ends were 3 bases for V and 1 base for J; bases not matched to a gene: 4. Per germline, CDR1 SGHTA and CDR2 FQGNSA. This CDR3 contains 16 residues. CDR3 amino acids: CASSFATSGGQETQYF. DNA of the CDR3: TGTGCCAGCAGCTTCGCAACTAGCGGGGGCCAAGAGACCCAGTACTTC.

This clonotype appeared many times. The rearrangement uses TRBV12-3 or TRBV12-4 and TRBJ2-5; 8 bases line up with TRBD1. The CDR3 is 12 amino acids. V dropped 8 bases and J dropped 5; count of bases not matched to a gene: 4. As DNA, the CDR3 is TGTGCCAGCGGACAGGGAGGCGAGACCCAGTACTTC. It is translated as CASGQGGETQYF.

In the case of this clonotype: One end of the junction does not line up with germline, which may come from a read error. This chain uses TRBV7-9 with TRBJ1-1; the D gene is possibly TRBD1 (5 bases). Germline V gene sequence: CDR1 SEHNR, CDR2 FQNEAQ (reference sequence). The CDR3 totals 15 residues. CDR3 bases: TGTGCCAGCAGCTCTTATCTGATCGAGGACACCGAAGCTTTCTTT. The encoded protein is CASSSYLIEDTEAFF.

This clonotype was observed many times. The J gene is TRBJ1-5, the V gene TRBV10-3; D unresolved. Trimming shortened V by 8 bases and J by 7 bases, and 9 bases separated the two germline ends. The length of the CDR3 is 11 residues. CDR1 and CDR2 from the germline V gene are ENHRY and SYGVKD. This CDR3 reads CAIGEGQPQHF. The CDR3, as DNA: TGTGCCATCGGCGAAGGCCAGCCCCAGCATTTT.

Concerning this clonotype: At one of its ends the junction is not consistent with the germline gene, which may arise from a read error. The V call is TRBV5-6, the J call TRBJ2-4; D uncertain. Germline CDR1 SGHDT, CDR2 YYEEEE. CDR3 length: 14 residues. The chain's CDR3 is CASSRPLAKNIKYF. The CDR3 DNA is TGTGCCAGCAGCCGACCTTTAGCCAAAAACATTAAGTACTTC.

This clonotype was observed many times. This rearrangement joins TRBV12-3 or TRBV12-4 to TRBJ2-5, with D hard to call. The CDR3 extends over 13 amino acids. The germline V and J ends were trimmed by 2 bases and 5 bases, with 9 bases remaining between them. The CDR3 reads CASSLRDRETQYF. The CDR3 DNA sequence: TGTGCCAGCAGTTTAAGGGATAGGGAGACCCAGTACTTC.

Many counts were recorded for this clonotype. CDR3 region: CASSQGGVLNTEAFF. The CDR3 nucleotides read TGTGCCAGCAGCCAAGGAGGGGTCCTGAACACTGAAGCTTTCTTT. V is TRBV3-1 and J is TRBJ1-1, with D maybe TRBD1 (5 bases). CDR1 LGHDT and CDR2 YNNKEL come from the germline V gene (reference sequence). V was shortened by 1 base and J by 0 bases, with 9 bases between the two germline ends. The CDR3 is 15 amino acids.